This TCR beta chain stems from a study of beta chain features in type 1 diabetes. This CDR3 is built from 14 residues. Trimming took off 3 bases at V and 1 base at J, with 10 bases between the two ends. Germline lookup yields CDR1 SGHRS and CDR2 YFSETQ. The authors sorted CD4+ naive, central memory, regulatory and stem cell-like memory cells via CD45RO/CCR7/CD25/CD127/CD95/CD27. Whole-study findings and limits: Naive, central memory and regulatory TCRB repertoires appeared more similar among patients than healthy donors. PCR could preferentially amplify shorter templates, alike in patients and controls. Within each of all four CD4+ subsets, Type 1 diabetes patients had TCRB CDR3s that were moderately but significantly shorter.

This clone was seen a few times. Its antigen remains unknown. What was sequenced were expressed TCRB transcripts, since all of the isolated RNA had been reverse transcribed. Using immunoSEQ multiplex PCR, the repertoire was profiled, and TCRdb retains in-frame clones only, with some absent. Of 350,000 to 400,000 clones listed, about 14% are singletons. Specimen: naive CD4+ T cells from blood. The source is a woman under 30 in good health. J is TRBJ2-5 and V is TRBV5-1; D is perhaps TRBD1 (5 bases). CDR3 bases: TGCGCCAGCAGCTCGCGACAGATCCAAGAGACCCAGTACTTC. Protein sequence: CASSSRQIQETQYF.